Each of the 20 T cell receptor beta chains below was sequenced from the same sample in a study of cytomegalovirus exposure and HLA in healthy donors. PCR amplification relied on 60 Vbeta primers (plus 13 Jbeta primers). The data were produced by immunoSEQ multiplex PCR, yet TCRdb's version contains in-frame clones alone and is incomplete. The sample data list around 100,000 clones. Sequenced: PBMCs. All receptors come from a man between 40 and 49 years old in good health and CMV-seropositive.

This rearrangement joins TRBV7-2 to TRBJ2-7; 12 nucleotides match TRBD2. CDR1 SGHTA and CDR2 FQGNSA come from the germline V gene. Losses at the gene ends were 3 bases for V and 1 base for J; bases not matched to a gene: 7. The CDR3 covers 17 residues. The CDR3 coding sequence is TGTGCCAGCAGCTTTCGGGCTAGCGGGAGGGTATCCTACGAGCAGTACTTC. This encodes CASSFRASGRVSYEQYF.

The chain joins TRBV6-1 to TRBJ1-1, with D tentatively TRBD1 (5 bases). Germline assignment: CDR1 MNHNS and CDR2 SASEGT. The CDR3 runs 13 residues. Trimming took 8 bases from V and 1 from J, leaving 11 bases between them. CDR3 residues: CASPGHSNTEAFF. CDR3 in DNA: TGTGCCAGCCCCGGACATTCGAACACTGAAGCTTTCTTT.

This chain links TRBV5-6 with TRBJ2-1; unclear D gene. Trimming left V 0 bases short and J 10 bases short, with 5 bases between. Per the germline V gene, CDR1 is SGHDT and CDR2 is YYEEEE. The CDR3 length is 11 residues. CDR3 loop: CASSLGREQFF. CDR3 nucleotides: TGTGCCAGCAGCTTGGGCCGGGAGCAGTTCTTC.

The chain carries TRBV5-6 and TRBJ2-5, with unresolved D. The CDR3 consists of 11 residues. In germline, CDR1 is SGHDT, CDR2 YYEEEE. V gave up 0 bases and J gave up 5 bases, with 2 bases separating them. The CDR3 loop reads CASSLAETQYF. CDR3 nucleotide sequence: TGTGCCAGCAGCTTGGCGGAGACCCAGTACTTC.

This chain uses TRBV7-8 with TRBJ2-2; tentative D call: TRBD1 (6 bases). The germline gives CDR1 SGHVS, CDR2 FQNEAQ. This CDR3 has 14 amino acids. Trimming cost V 5 bases and J 6 bases, with 13 bases left between them. The CDR3 reads CASSTLYRAGELFF. For the CDR3, the DNA is TGTGCCAGCAGCACGCTCTACAGGGCCGGGGAGCTGTTTTTT.

This chain uses TRBV5-6 with TRBJ2-6, with a weak D call TRBD1 (6 bases). The CDR3 has 16 amino acids. V was shortened by 4 bases and J by 4 bases, with 15 bases between the two germline ends. The germline CDR1 and CDR2 sequences are SGHDT and YYEEEE. The CDR3 DNA sequence: TGTGCCAGCAGCCTCCTCGTGGGGGCCGGGGCCAACGTCCTGACTTTC. Its protein product is CASSLLVGAGANVLTF.

V usage is TRBV19 and J usage is TRBJ2-7, with 13 bases identical to TRBD2. Germline V gene data show CDR1 as LNHDA and CDR2 as SQIVND (reference sequence). This CDR3 has 15 residues. Trimming at V came to 9 bases and at J to 4 bases, leaving 9 bases not matched to a gene. CDR3 coding DNA: TGTGCCAGCCGGACTAGCGGGAGAGGTTGGTACGAGCAGTACTTC. Its protein is CASRTSGRGWYEQYF.

V usage is TRBV28 and J usage is TRBJ2-1; perhaps TRBD1 as D (6 bases). The germline V and J ends were trimmed by 4 bases and 12 bases, with 13 bases remaining between them. The CDR3 runs 12 residues. Germline CDR1 reads MDHEN; CDR2 reads SYDVKM. CDR3 in DNA: TGTGCCAGCAGTTCGACAGGATTGAGGCAGTTCTTC. Its translation is CASSSTGLRQFF.

The rearrangement links TRBV29-1 to TRBJ2-5; 9 bases align to TRBD1. The germline V gene has CDR1 SQVTM and CDR2 ANQGSEA. The CDR3 consists of 12 residues. V lost 5 bases, J lost 7 bases, and 5 bases stayed unmatched. The CDR3 sequence is CSVWDRAWTQYF. In DNA, the CDR3 is TGCAGCGTTTGGGACAGGGCCTGGACCCAGTACTTC.

The rearrangement uses TRBV19 and TRBJ2-1; 9 bases line up with TRBD2. The length of the CDR3 is 15 residues. Germline V gene lookup returns CDR1 LNHDA and CDR2 SQIVND (reference sequence). V shed 2 bases and J 6 bases; nucleotides not matched to a gene: 5. The CDR3 DNA reads as TGTGCCAGTAGTATACTAGCGGGGCCACCCAATGAGCAGTTCTTC. Encoded protein: CASSILAGPPNEQFF.

The gene calls are TRBV5-1 and TRBJ2-3; D remains ambiguous. CDR1 and CDR2 from the germline V gene are SGHRS and YFSETQ. Trimming took off 3 bases at V and 2 bases at J, with 13 bases between the two ends. The CDR3 spans 15 residues. CDR3 in amino acids: CASSSTAPPTDTQYF. For the CDR3, the DNA is TGCGCCAGCAGCTCCACAGCCCCCCCCACAGATACGCAGTATTTT.

As DNA, the CDR3 is TGTGCCAGCAGGGGACAGGGGAGGAGCGGGGAGCTGTTTTTT. Protein: CASRGQGRSGELFF. V is TRBV2 and J is TRBJ2-2; 10 bases fit TRBD1. Trimming at V came to 6 bases and at J to 7 bases, leaving 5 bases not matched to a gene. This CDR3 contains 14 residues. Germline loops: CDR1 SNHLY, CDR2 FYNNEI.

This sequence joins TRBV29-1 and TRBJ1-1; 7 bases align to TRBD1. CDR1 and CDR2 (germline): SQVTM, ANQGSEA. This CDR3 has 13 residues. V lost 7 bases and J lost 0; bases outside the gene matches: 5. The CDR3 is CSERQGLNTEAFF. For the CDR3, the DNA is TGCAGCGAAAGACAGGGCTTGAACACTGAAGCTTTCTTT.

This chain connects TRBV15 to TRBJ2-1; a possible D gene is TRBD2 (6 bases). V was cut by 0 bases and J by 16 bases, with 16 bases left in between. From germline, CDR1 is LNHNV and CDR2 YYDKDF (reference sequence). The CDR3 length is 13 residues. This CDR3 is CATSRDLEGRRFF. The CDR3 nucleotides read TGTGCCACCAGCAGAGATCTGGAGGGGAGGCGTTTCTTC.

The rearrangement joins TRBV19 to TRBJ2-7; a possible D gene is TRBD2 (7 bases). V lost 4 bases, J lost 0 bases, and 16 bases lay in between. The CDR3 loop spans 16 amino acids. Germline V gives CDR1 LNHDA, CDR2 SQIVND (reference sequence). CDR3 protein: CASSTWGGPLSYEQYF. The CDR3 DNA follows: TGTGCCAGTAGTACCTGGGGGGGGCCACTCTCCTACGAGCAGTACTTC.

V and J are TRBV2 and TRBJ2-7, with 11 bases fitting TRBD2. CDR1 is SNHLY, CDR2 FYNNEI, per germline. Trimming took 5 bases from V and 7 from J; bases not matched to a gene: 13. This CDR3 contains 16 residues. The CDR3 sequence is CASSKDSGRASSEQYF. DNA for the CDR3: TGTGCCAGCAGTAAAGATAGCGGGAGGGCCTCTTCGGAGCAGTACTTC. The full variable domain, with the rest looked up from reference TRBV2 and TRBJ2-7, is EPEVTQTPSHQVTQMGQEVILRCVPISNHLYFYWYRQILGQKVEFLVSFYNNEISEKSEIFDDQFSVERPDGSNFTLKIRSTKLEDSAMYFCASSKDSGRASSEQYFGPGTRLTVT.

This chain uses TRBV18 with TRBJ2-7; TRBD2 agrees at 13 bases. The germline V gene has CDR1 KGHSH and CDR2 LQKENI. CDR3 length equals 18 residues. V lost 1 base to trimming and J lost 2 bases; unmatched junction nucleotides: 8. CDR3 region: CASSPLLAGGRGAYEQYF. In DNA, the CDR3 is TGTGCCAGCTCACCACTACTAGCGGGAGGGCGGGGAGCCTACGAGCAGTACTTC.

This chain joins TRBV29-1 and TRBJ1-2, with 7 bases lining up with TRBD1. CDR3 length equals 14 residues. Germline V gives CDR1 SQVTM, CDR2 ANQGSEA. Germline trimming cut 6 bases from V and 3 bases from J; bases unmatched to any gene: 10. CDR3 sequence reads: CSVGAPDRDYGYTF. Here the CDR3 DNA reads TGCAGCGTGGGTGCCCCCGACAGGGACTATGGCTACACCTTC. The entire variable domain, with the rest obtained from reference TRBV29-1 and TRBJ1-2, is as follows: SAVISQKPSRDICQRGTSLTIQCQVDSQVTMMFWYRQQPGQSLTLIATANQGSEATYESGFVIDKFPISRPNLTFSTLTVSNMSPEDSSIYLCSVGAPDRDYGYTFGSGTRLTVV.

The J gene is TRBJ2-2, the V gene TRBV6-5, with TRBD2 matching 7 bases. CDR1 and CDR2 from the germline V gene are MNHEY and SVGAGI. The length of the CDR3 is 16 residues. The trim removed 0 bases at V and 5 bases at J, leaving 6 bases unmatched. This CDR3 reads CASSYSQRGWTGELFF. CDR3 in DNA: TGTGCCAGCAGTTACTCGCAGCGGGGATGGACCGGGGAGCTGTTTTTT.

The chain combines TRBV28 with TRBJ2-7, with TRBD2 matching 11 bases. This CDR3 region has 17 residues. V dropped 5 bases and J dropped 3; count of bases not matched to a gene: 12. Germline V gives CDR1 MDHEN, CDR2 SYDVKM. The chain's CDR3 is CASSGATSGKVYYEQYF. The CDR3 coding sequence is TGTGCCAGCAGTGGAGCGACTAGCGGGAAGGTATACTACGAGCAGTACTTC.